This TCR beta chain was captured by sequencing in a study of CD8 T cells in ankylosing spondylitis. Findings and limits, study-wide: Ankylosing spondylitis blood appeared to be characterized by a TCR beta motif of several highly homologous variants.

The CDR3 has 16 residues. TCRdb called the 5' RACE reads again in MiXCR, with one record for every CDR3 protein. The table lists fewer than 500,000 distinct CDR3 sequences, roughly a quarter of them singletons, with 0.89% in the top ten. This clonotype came up a few times. The antigen remains unidentified. This TCR came from a male donor with ankylosing spondylitis. The chain has TRBV21-1 and TRBJ2-1; the table calls TRBD2, which could not be checked here. TRBV21-1 is a recognized pseudogene. Sample: blood, either unsorted or a sorted T cell fraction (not recorded which). CDR3 protein: CASSKRREEPYNEQFF. The CDR3 coding sequence is TGTGCCAGCAGCAAACGGCGGGAGGAACCCTACAATGAGCAGTTCTTC.